Below, 18 T cell receptor beta chains from the same sample are listed, as sequenced in a study of blood T cell repertoires in COVID-19. Produced via immunoSEQ multiplex PCR; TCRdb's table is partial and in-frame only. The sample includes approximately 28,000 clones, 55% to 75% of them seen just once. The source material was peripheral blood. The receptors were sampled from a boy under 10 years old with active or convalescent COVID-19.

In this sample, this clone turned up a few times. The rearrangement links TRBV21-1 to TRBJ2-3; no DNA check was done on the table's D call, TRBD2. TRBV21-1 is a recognized pseudogene. The CDR3 length is 12 residues. The CDR3 DNA follows: TGTGCCACGGGGGGGTCTTCAGATACGCAGTATTTT. This sequence encodes CATGGSSDTQYF.

CDR3 region: CASSQLAGGGNEQFF. In DNA form, the CDR3 reads TGTGCCAGCAGCCAACTAGCGGGAGGAGGAAATGAGCAGTTCTTC. The rearrangement uses TRBV16 and TRBJ2-1, with TRBD2 matching over 11 bases. CDR1 and CDR2 (germline): KGHSY, FQNENV. CDR3 length: 15 residues. Trimming removed 2 bases from V and 7 bases from J; junction bases left unmatched: 4.

The V call is TRBV6-5, the J call TRBJ1-6; weak D call: TRBD1 (5 bases). The CDR3 is made up of 15 amino acids. V lost 7 bases, J lost 10 bases, and 20 bases lay in between. Germline V gene sequence: CDR1 MNHEY, CDR2 SVGAGI. DNA of the CDR3: TGTGCCAGCAAGGGGCCGGGGGTTTGGGTATCACCCCTCCACTTT. Translated: CASKGPGVWVSPLHF.

In this sample, this clone turned up once. The CDR3 loop is CASKYRENYGYTF. The CDR3 nucleotides are TGTGCCAGCAAATACAGGGAGAACTATGGCTACACCTTC. The gene calls are TRBV28 and TRBJ1-2; D is possibly TRBD1 (6 bases). V was pared by 7 bases and J by 2 bases, with 11 bases between. From germline, CDR1 is MDHEN and CDR2 SYDVKM. The CDR3 is 13 amino acids.

V usage is TRBV30 and J usage is TRBJ1-2; tentatively, D is TRBD1 (6 bases). Trimming removed 4 bases at V and 7 bases at J, with 13 bases between. The CDR3 is 12 amino acids. Germline assignment: CDR1 GTSNPN and CDR2 SVGIG (reference sequence). This chain's CDR3 is CAWMGARGGYTF. The CDR3 nucleotides are TGTGCCTGGATGGGGGCCCGGGGTGGCTACACCTTC.

V gene TRBV9 combines with J gene TRBJ2-3; the match to TRBD2 covers 11 bases. CDR1 SGDLS and CDR2 YYNGEE come from the germline V gene. The CDR3 sequence is 16 residues long. With 4 bases clipped from V and 4 bases from J, the junction kept 8 bases outside the gene matches. This CDR3 is CASSQTTSGMPDTQYF. Here the CDR3 DNA reads TGTGCCAGCAGCCAAACGACTAGCGGGATGCCAGATACGCAGTATTTT. The full variable domain, rest sourced from reference TRBV9 and TRBJ2-3, is DSGVTQTPKHLITATGQRVTLRCSPRSGDLSVYWYQQSLDQGLQFLIQYYNGEERAKGNILERFSAQQFPDLHSELNLSSLELGDSALYFCASSQTTSGMPDTQYFGPGTRLTVL.

This clone was counted between two and nine times. The chain employs TRBV14 and TRBJ2-7, with TRBD2 identical over 9 bases. The germline V gene has CDR1 SGHDN and CDR2 FVKESK. The CDR3 spans 17 residues. The junction had 12 bases not matched to a gene; V was cut back by 1 base and J by 5 bases. The CDR3: CASSQVIAGAWENEQYF. The DNA for the CDR3 is TGTGCCAGCAGCCAAGTCATAGCGGGAGCTTGGGAAAACGAGCAGTACTTC.

This chain uses TRBV28 with TRBJ1-1, with D possibly TRBD1 on 5 matching bases. V lost 5 bases to trimming and J lost 4 bases, with 17 bases between them. The V gene's germline CDR1 is MDHEN and CDR2 SYDVKM. The CDR3 extends over 15 amino acids. CDR3 sequence: CASSPAGQGSTEAFF. The CDR3 DNA reads TGTGCCAGCAGTCCAGCAGGGCAGGGATCCACTGAAGCTTTCTTT.

This clone was counted between two and nine times. The genes are TRBV20-1 and TRBJ2-7; 8 bases line up with TRBD2. V was clipped by 3 bases and J by 7 bases; unmatched bases: 8. CDR1 is DFQATT, CDR2 SNEGSKA, per germline (reference sequence). This CDR3 comprises 13 residues. The CDR3 loop is CSASTGGPREQYF. For the CDR3, the DNA is TGCAGTGCTAGTACGGGAGGGCCCCGGGAGCAGTACTTC.

The genes are TRBV5-8 and TRBJ2-2; D possibly corresponds to TRBD1 (5 bases). V was cut by 0 bases and J by 0 bases, with 6 bases left in between. This CDR3 comprises 15 residues. Per the germline V gene, CDR1 is SGHTS and CDR2 is YDEGEE. The CDR3 DNA is TGTGCCAGCAGCTTGGGACAGTCGAACACCGGGGAGCTGTTTTTT. This codes for CASSLGQSNTGELFF.

This chain connects TRBV5-4 to TRBJ1-2; weak D call: TRBD1 (5 bases). This CDR3 has 14 residues. V lost 5 bases and J lost 5, with 16 bases in between. Germline V lookup: CDR1 SGHNT, CDR2 YYREEE (reference sequence). The CDR3 DNA reads as TGTGCCAGCAGGACGATAGGTGGGGCTTATGGCTACACCTTC. Translated, it gives CASRTIGGAYGYTF.

V and J are TRBV7-6 and TRBJ1-3, with TRBD1 identical over 7 bases. The CDR3 has 16 residues. With 4 bases clipped from V and 2 bases from J, the junction kept 8 bases outside the gene matches. Germline V gene data show CDR1 as SGHVS and CDR2 as FNYEAQ. CDR3 amino acids: CASSSPYRGPGNTIYF. The CDR3 nucleotides read TGTGCCAGCAGCTCGCCCTACAGGGGTCCTGGAAACACCATATATTTT.

V and J are TRBV19 and TRBJ1-3; the D is unclear. The germline V gene has CDR1 LNHDA and CDR2 SQIVND (reference sequence). The CDR3 length is 16 residues. The V gene lost 2 bases and the J gene lost 0 bases, with 11 bases spanning the gap. The CDR3 DNA is TGTGCCAGTAGTATATGGGCCGGCGCCTCTGGAAACACCATATATTTT. Translated, it gives CASSIWAGASGNTIYF.

Only a few counts were recorded for this clone. The rearrangement joins TRBV7-2 to TRBJ2-7; 7 bases line up with TRBD1. Losses at the gene ends were 4 bases for V and 4 bases for J; bases not matched to a gene: 16. The CDR3 totals 17 residues. Germline V gene data show CDR1 as SGHTA and CDR2 as FQGNSA. CDR3 DNA sequence: TGTGCCAGCAGCTCAGCAAACCGGAAACAGGGGTTTTACGAGCAGTACTTC. Protein product: CASSSANRKQGFYEQYF.

CDR3 in amino acids: CASSPPFLVVAGNTIYF. CDR3 in DNA: TGTGCCAGCTCACCACCGTTTTTGGTAGTCGCCGGAAACACCATATATTTT. This chain connects TRBV18 to TRBJ1-3; D uncertain. The CDR3 extends over 17 amino acids. From germline, CDR1 is KGHSH and CDR2 LQKENI. Deletions cut 0 bases from V and 4 bases from J, with 16 bases between. Full variable domain (rest looked up from reference TRBV18 and TRBJ1-3): NAGVMQNPRHLVRRRGQEARLRCSPMKGHSHVYWYRQLPEEGLKFMVYLQKENIIDESGMPKERFSAEFPKEGPSILRIQQVVRGDSAAYFCASSPPFLVVAGNTIYFGEGSWLTVV.

This chain joins TRBV15 and TRBJ1-5; 9 bases are a match to TRBD1. The CDR3 is 13 residues long. Germline-derived CDR1 and CDR2 are LNHNV and YYDKDF (reference sequence). Unmatched junction bases numbered 3, after V lost 8 bases and J lost 4 bases. As DNA, the CDR3 is TGTGCCACCGCGACAGGGGGGAATCAGCCCCAGCATTTT. Protein product: CATATGGNQPQHF. Together with reference TRBV15 and TRBJ1-5, the CDR3 gives the full variable domain: DAMVIQNPRYQVTQFGKPVTLSCSQTLNHNVMYWYQQKSSQAPKLLFHYYDKDFNNEADTPDNFQSRRPNTSFCFLDIRSPGLGDTAMYLCATATGGNQPQHFGDGTRLSIL.

V is TRBV28 and J is TRBJ2-5, with TRBD2 identical over 12 bases. The CDR3 has 17 residues. Trimming cost V 2 bases and J 5 bases; bases outside gene matches: 9. Germline V gives CDR1 MDHEN, CDR2 SYDVKM. CDR3 DNA: TGTGCCAGCAGTTTAGTGCTAGCGGGGGGGGAGAGGGAGACCCAGTACTTC. Residues: CASSLVLAGGERETQYF. The variable domain in full, with the rest retrieved from reference TRBV28 and TRBJ2-5, is DVKVTQSSRYLVKRTGEKVFLECVQDMDHENMFWYRQDPGLGLRLIYFSYDVKMKEKGDIPEGYSVSREKKERFSLILESASTNQTSMYLCASSLVLAGGERETQYFGPGTRLLVL.

The rearrangement uses TRBV2 and TRBJ2-7; 8 nucleotides agree with TRBD2. The CDR3 is 16 residues long. CDR1 is SNHLY, CDR2 FYNNEI, per germline. V lost 3 bases and J lost 2; bases outside the gene matches: 9. CDR3 DNA sequence: TGTGCCAGCAGTGAGTTTATCGGGCGGGGGGCCTACGAGCAGTACGTC. Its protein product is CASSEFIGRGAYEQYV.